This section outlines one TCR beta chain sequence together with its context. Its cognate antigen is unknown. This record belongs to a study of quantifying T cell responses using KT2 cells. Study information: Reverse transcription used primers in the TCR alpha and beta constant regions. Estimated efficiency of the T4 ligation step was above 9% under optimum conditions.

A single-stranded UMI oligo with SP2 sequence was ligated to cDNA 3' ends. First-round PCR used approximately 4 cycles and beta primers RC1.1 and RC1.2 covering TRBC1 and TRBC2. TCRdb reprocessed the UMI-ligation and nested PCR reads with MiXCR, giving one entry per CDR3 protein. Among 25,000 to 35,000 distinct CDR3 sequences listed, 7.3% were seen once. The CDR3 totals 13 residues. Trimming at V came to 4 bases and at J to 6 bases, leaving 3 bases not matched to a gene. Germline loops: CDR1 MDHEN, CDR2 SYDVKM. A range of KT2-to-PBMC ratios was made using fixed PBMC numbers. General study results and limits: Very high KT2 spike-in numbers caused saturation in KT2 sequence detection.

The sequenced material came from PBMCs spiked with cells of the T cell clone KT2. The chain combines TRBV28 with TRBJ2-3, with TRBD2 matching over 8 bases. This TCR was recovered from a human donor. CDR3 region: CASSSTSADTQYF. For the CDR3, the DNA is TGTGCCAGCAGTTCGACTAGCGCCGATACGCAGTATTTT.